This T cell receptor (beta chain) is from a study of blood T cell repertoires in COVID-19. Study context: Spain, Italy and the United States supplied samples that represented acute and convalescent COVID-19. PBMCs, B-cell-depleted T cells, or T cells provided the cDNA or gDNA that made up the material.

Only in-frame clones appear in the TCRdb table, and some are missing; sequencing was by immunoSEQ multiplex PCR. The sample includes some 500,000 clones, roughly nine tenths of them seen just once. Patients of the Seattle cohort, enrolled during active infection, were followed longitudinally. V gave up 0 bases and J gave up 6 bases, with 16 bases separating them. The V gene's germline CDR1 is LGHDT and CDR2 YNNKEL (reference sequence). CDR3 length: 16 amino acids. This sequence originates from a woman aged 45-60 years with COVID-19, enrolled during active disease. Input material: peripheral blood. The chain employs TRBV3-1 (or the pseudogene TRBV3-2) and TRBJ2-3; TRBD2 is a possible D gene (6 bases). The CDR3 DNA reads as TGTGCCAGCAGCCAAGATTTTCGCGGGGCGGCGGATACGCAGTATTTT. It encodes CASSQDFRGAADTQYF.